One and the same sample provided the 20 T cell receptor beta chains below, sequenced in a study of T-cell reconstitution after alpha-beta-depleted transplantation in children. Preparation of the TCRbeta library used unique molecular identifiers. TCRdb reprocessed the PCR reads with MiXCR, giving one entry per CDR3 protein. The sample shows about 190,000 distinct CDR3 sequences, roughly 10% of them seen only once. The specimen was PBMCs, collected before TCRalphabeta/CD19-depleted stem cell transplant. The receptors stem from a boy aged 2 to 10 with acute myeloid leukemia, due to receive a stem cell transplant.

The sample holds many counts of this clonotype. The gene calls are TRBV29-1 and TRBJ1-1; tentatively, D is TRBD1 (5 bases). The germline gives CDR1 SQVTM, CDR2 ANQGSEA. Trimming left V 4 bases short and J 0 bases short, with 9 bases between. The CDR3 is 13 amino acids. The CDR3: CSVGKGLNTEAFF. In nucleotides, the CDR3 is TGCAGCGTTGGAAAGGGACTGAACACTGAAGCTTTCTTT.

The chain joins TRBV19 to TRBJ2-1, with D tentatively TRBD1 (6 bases). Germline V lookup: CDR1 LNHDA, CDR2 SQIVND (reference sequence). V was shortened by 3 bases and J by 3 bases, with 9 bases between the two germline ends. The CDR3 is 14 amino acids. The CDR3 loop reads CASSIEGDYNEQFF. In DNA, the CDR3 is TGTGCCAGTAGTATTGAGGGGGACTACAATGAGCAGTTCTTC.

This clonotype was recorded at least ten times. The chain links TRBV15 to TRBJ2-1; 8 nucleotides match TRBD1. Germline loops: CDR1 LNHNV, CDR2 YYDKDF (reference sequence). There are 12 residues in the CDR3. The V and J ends lost 9 bases and 8 bases, in that order; junction bases with no gene match: 6. The CDR3 DNA is TGTGCCACTGAGGACAGGGCCCATGAGCAGTTCTTC. The encoded protein is CATEDRAHEQFF.

This clonotype was seen many times. V and J are TRBV29-1 and TRBJ2-2; D is ambiguous. V lost 0 bases, J lost 4 bases, and 12 bases lay in between. The CDR3 extends over 15 amino acids. Germline V lookup: CDR1 SQVTM, CDR2 ANQGSEA. The CDR3: CSVEERGWGTGELFF. The DNA of the CDR3 is TGCAGCGTTGAAGAGAGAGGTTGGGGCACCGGGGAGCTGTTTTTT.

This clonotype has ten or more counts. J is TRBJ2-7 and V is TRBV27; TRBD2 is a possible D gene (6 bases). The V gene lost 3 bases and the J gene lost 4 bases, with 16 bases spanning the gap. CDR1 MNHEY and CDR2 SMNVEV come from the germline V gene (reference sequence). The length of the CDR3 is 15 residues. The CDR3 reads CASSLVNWGEYEQYF. The CDR3 DNA follows: TGTGCCAGCAGTTTGGTGAACTGGGGGGAGTACGAGCAGTACTTC.

This clonotype was seen repeatedly, ten times or more. This chain links TRBV12-3 or TRBV12-4 with TRBJ2-3; TRBD2 matches at 11 bases. Unmatched junction bases numbered 7, after V lost 3 bases and J lost 5 bases. This CDR3 has 16 residues. The CDR3 nucleotides are TGTGCCAGCAGTTTTAATAGCGGGGGGGCCGGAGATACGCAGTATTTT. Translated, it gives CASSFNSGGAGDTQYF.

In its sample, this clonotype was seen many times. The genes are TRBV29-1 and TRBJ2-4, with D unclear. The CDR3 extends over 12 amino acids. The V and J ends lost 3 bases and 2 bases respectively, with 5 bases between them. Germline V lookup: CDR1 SQVTM, CDR2 ANQGSEA. CDR3 sequence: CSVEVSKNIQYF. CDR3 coding DNA: TGCAGCGTTGAGGTATCCAAAAACATTCAGTACTTC.

The table lists this clonotype with many counts. The genes are TRBV21-1 and TRBJ2-2; the table calls TRBD1, which could not be checked here. TRBV21-1 is a recognized pseudogene. The CDR3 is made up of 15 amino acids. The CDR3 loop reads CASSKADSPTGELFF. The CDR3 DNA reads TGTGCCAGCAGCAAGGCGGACAGTCCCACCGGGGAGCTGTTTTTT.

This clonotype was observed many times. V is TRBV6-4 and J is TRBJ2-1, with TRBD1 matching 8 bases. Germline V gives CDR1 MRHNA, CDR2 SNTAGT. V trimming: 0 bases; J trimming: 8 bases; junction bases outside the gene matches: 9. The CDR3 runs to 16 residues. CDR3 amino acids: CASSDSQGAPGYEQFF. The DNA for the CDR3 is TGTGCCAGCAGTGACTCGCAGGGGGCGCCAGGATATGAGCAGTTCTTC.

The sample holds many counts of this clonotype. This chain uses TRBV14 with TRBJ2-1; the match to TRBD2 covers 7 bases. The junction had 5 bases not matched to a gene; V was cut back by 3 bases and J by 9 bases. CDR3 length equals 13 residues. Germline V lookup: CDR1 SGHDN, CDR2 FVKESK. In nucleotides, the CDR3 is TGTGCCAGCAGCCAGGCGGGACTAAGTGAGCAGTTCTTC. Translated: CASSQAGLSEQFF.

This clonotype was seen many times. The chain has TRBV27 and TRBJ1-1; TRBD1 might be the D (6 bases). The CDR3 is 13 amino acids. Germline CDR1 and CDR2: MNHEY and SMNVEV (reference sequence). Trimming shortened V by 10 bases and J by 2 bases, and 14 bases separated the two germline ends. The CDR3 DNA reads as TGTGCCACGGGGGGCTGGGAAAACACTGAAGCTTTCTTT. It specifies CATGGWENTEAFF.

In its sample, this clonotype was seen many times. This chain connects TRBV10-1 to TRBJ2-7; no definite D call. CDR1 is WNHNN and CDR2 is SYGVQD in the germline V gene (reference sequence). Trimming removed 4 bases at V and 5 bases at J, with 9 bases between. The CDR3 length is 12 residues. The CDR3 spells CASSGYQDEQYF. The CDR3 DNA reads as TGCGCCAGCAGTGGGTATCAGGACGAGCAGTACTTC.

This clonotype was seen repeatedly, ten times or more. The rearrangement joins TRBV20-1 to TRBJ1-1; no reliable D call. The V end was cut by 4 bases, the J end by 5 bases, with 8 bases between. Germline loops: CDR1 DFQATT, CDR2 SNEGSKA (reference sequence). The CDR3 extends over 11 amino acids. DNA for the CDR3: TGCAGTGCTATATCGGTAACTGAAGCTTTCTTT. Translation gives CSAISVTEAFF.

CDR3 DNA: TGCGCCAGCAGAGGCTGGAAAGACGGCAATGAGCAGTTCTTC. Protein sequence: CASRGWKDGNEQFF. V and J are TRBV4-1 and TRBJ2-1; D unresolved. V gave up 6 bases and J gave up 6 bases, with 15 bases separating them. Looked up from germline, CDR1 is MGHRA and CDR2 is YSYEKL. This CDR3 has 14 amino acids.

At least ten counts were recorded for this clonotype. This rearrangement joins TRBV20-1 to TRBJ2-7, with 7 bases fitting TRBD1. V dropped 2 bases and J dropped 4; count of bases not matched to a gene: 5. The length of the CDR3 is 13 residues. Germline CDR1 DFQATT, CDR2 SNEGSKA (reference sequence). CDR3 loop: CSARSLQGYEQYV. The CDR3 DNA sequence: TGCAGTGCTAGAAGTTTACAGGGGTACGAGCAGTACGTC.

This clonotype was counted between two and nine times. The gene calls are TRBV30 and TRBJ1-3, with 8 bases that match TRBD1. Germline CDR1 is GTSNPN and CDR2 is SVGIG (reference sequence). V dropped 3 bases and J dropped 4; count of bases not matched to a gene: 11. CDR3 length equals 16 residues. The CDR3 DNA is TGTGCCTGGAGCCTCACTACAGGGGGGTCAGGAAACACCATATATTTT. Amino acids: CAWSLTTGGSGNTIYF.

This clonotype was detected ten times or more. The chain recombines TRBV5-1 with TRBJ2-5; 8 bases align to TRBD1. The CDR3 sequence is 16 residues long. Germline CDR1 and CDR2: SGHRS and YFSETQ. Trimming took 0 bases from V and 1 from J; bases not matched to a gene: 5. CDR3 sequence: CASSLGAGGLQETQYF. CDR3 DNA: TGCGCCAGCAGCTTGGGCGCAGGGGGCCTCCAAGAGACCCAGTACTTC.

This clonotype occurred many times. The genes are TRBV20-1 and TRBJ2-7; D remains unclear. The CDR3 sequence is 12 residues long. V lost 0 bases and J lost 10, with 13 bases in between. Germline lookup yields CDR1 DFQATT and CDR2 SNEGSKA (reference sequence). CDR3: CSARDGSPSQYF. CDR3 DNA: TGCAGTGCTAGAGATGGCAGCCCGAGTCAGTACTTC.

This clonotype showed up many times. The V and J genes are TRBV27 and TRBJ2-1; TRBD2 agrees at 12 bases. There are 16 residues in the CDR3. V was clipped by 6 bases and J by 7 bases; unmatched bases: 10. CDR1 and CDR2 (germline): MNHEY, SMNVEV (reference sequence). The CDR3 loop reads CASRAPSGRGTNEQFF. The DNA of the CDR3 is TGTGCCAGCAGAGCCCCTAGCGGGAGGGGTACAAATGAGCAGTTCTTC.

Ten or more counts support this clonotype. V is TRBV20-1 and J is TRBJ2-3; D call uncertain. There are 16 residues in the CDR3. V lost 0 bases to trimming and J lost 0 bases, with 13 bases between them. Germline values: CDR1 DFQATT, CDR2 SNEGSKA (reference sequence). CDR3 nucleotide sequence: TGCAGTGCTAGAGATCTTCGACGGGCTAGCACAGATACGCAGTATTTT. Its translation is CSARDLRRASTDTQYF.